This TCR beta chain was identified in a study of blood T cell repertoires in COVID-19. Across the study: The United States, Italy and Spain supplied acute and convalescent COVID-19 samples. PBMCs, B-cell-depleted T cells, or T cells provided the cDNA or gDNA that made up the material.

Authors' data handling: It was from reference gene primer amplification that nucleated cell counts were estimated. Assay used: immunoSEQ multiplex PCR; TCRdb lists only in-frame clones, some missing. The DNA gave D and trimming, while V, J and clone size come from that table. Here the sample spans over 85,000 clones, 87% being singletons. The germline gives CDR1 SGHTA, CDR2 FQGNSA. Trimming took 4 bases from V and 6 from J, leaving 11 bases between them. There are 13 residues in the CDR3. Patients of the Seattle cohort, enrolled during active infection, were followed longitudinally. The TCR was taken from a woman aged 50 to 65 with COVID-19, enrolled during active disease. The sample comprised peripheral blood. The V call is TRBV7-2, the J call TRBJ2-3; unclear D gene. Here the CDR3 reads CASSSYTRDTQYF. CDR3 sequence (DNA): TGTGCCAGCAGCTCCTACACGCGGGATACGCAGTATTTT.